This T cell receptor (beta chain) is from a study of blood T cell repertoires in COVID-19. In germline, CDR1 is MDHEN, CDR2 SYDVKM. V was pared by 6 bases and J by 1 base, with 16 bases between. This CDR3 is built from 16 residues. Repertoires were generated with immunoSEQ multiplex PCR, while TCRdb's copy carries only in-frame clones and drops some. The sample lists under 120,000 clones, 70% to 80% occurring once. This sequence originates from a man between 65 and 85 years old with active or convalescent COVID-19. V gene TRBV28 combines with J gene TRBJ1-5, with D unclear. Sequencing was done on a sample of peripheral blood. CDR3 in DNA: TGTGCCAGCAGCCGTTCGCGCGGGTTGAGCAATCAGCCCCAGCATTTT. Translated: CASSRSRGLSNQPQHF.